This T cell receptor beta chain came from a study of blood T cell repertoires in COVID-19. Study-level background: There were acute and convalescent COVID-19 samples, and they came from the United States, Italy and Spain. PBMCs, B-cell-depleted T cells, or T cells provided the cDNA or gDNA that made up the material.

The germline V gene has CDR1 SGHNT and CDR2 YYREEE (reference sequence). V was cut by 7 bases and J by 3 bases, with 18 bases left in between. The CDR3 contains 15 residues. Authors' methods: Amplification from reference gene primers served as the basis for estimated nucleated cell counts. Only in-frame clones appear in the TCRdb table, and some are missing; sequencing was by immunoSEQ multiplex PCR. D and trimming were read from the DNA, whereas the V and J calls and clone size are those reported in that table. This sample has about 80,000 clones, with 65% to 85% found just once. This TCR was sampled from a man aged 45-65 years with acute or convalescent COVID-19. This chain joins TRBV5-4 and TRBJ2-3, with D possibly being TRBD2 (5 bases). The sequencing input was peripheral blood. CDR3 sequence reads: CASATTRGITDTQYF. As DNA, the CDR3 is TGTGCCAGCGCCACCACTAGAGGGATTACAGATACGCAGTATTTT. The full variable domain, completed using reference TRBV5-4 and TRBJ2-3, is ETGVTQSPTHLIKTRGQQVTLRCSSQSGHNTVSWYQQALGQGPQFIFQYYREEENGRGNFPPRFSGLQFPNYSSELNVNALELDDSALYLCASATTRGITDTQYFGPGTRLTVL.